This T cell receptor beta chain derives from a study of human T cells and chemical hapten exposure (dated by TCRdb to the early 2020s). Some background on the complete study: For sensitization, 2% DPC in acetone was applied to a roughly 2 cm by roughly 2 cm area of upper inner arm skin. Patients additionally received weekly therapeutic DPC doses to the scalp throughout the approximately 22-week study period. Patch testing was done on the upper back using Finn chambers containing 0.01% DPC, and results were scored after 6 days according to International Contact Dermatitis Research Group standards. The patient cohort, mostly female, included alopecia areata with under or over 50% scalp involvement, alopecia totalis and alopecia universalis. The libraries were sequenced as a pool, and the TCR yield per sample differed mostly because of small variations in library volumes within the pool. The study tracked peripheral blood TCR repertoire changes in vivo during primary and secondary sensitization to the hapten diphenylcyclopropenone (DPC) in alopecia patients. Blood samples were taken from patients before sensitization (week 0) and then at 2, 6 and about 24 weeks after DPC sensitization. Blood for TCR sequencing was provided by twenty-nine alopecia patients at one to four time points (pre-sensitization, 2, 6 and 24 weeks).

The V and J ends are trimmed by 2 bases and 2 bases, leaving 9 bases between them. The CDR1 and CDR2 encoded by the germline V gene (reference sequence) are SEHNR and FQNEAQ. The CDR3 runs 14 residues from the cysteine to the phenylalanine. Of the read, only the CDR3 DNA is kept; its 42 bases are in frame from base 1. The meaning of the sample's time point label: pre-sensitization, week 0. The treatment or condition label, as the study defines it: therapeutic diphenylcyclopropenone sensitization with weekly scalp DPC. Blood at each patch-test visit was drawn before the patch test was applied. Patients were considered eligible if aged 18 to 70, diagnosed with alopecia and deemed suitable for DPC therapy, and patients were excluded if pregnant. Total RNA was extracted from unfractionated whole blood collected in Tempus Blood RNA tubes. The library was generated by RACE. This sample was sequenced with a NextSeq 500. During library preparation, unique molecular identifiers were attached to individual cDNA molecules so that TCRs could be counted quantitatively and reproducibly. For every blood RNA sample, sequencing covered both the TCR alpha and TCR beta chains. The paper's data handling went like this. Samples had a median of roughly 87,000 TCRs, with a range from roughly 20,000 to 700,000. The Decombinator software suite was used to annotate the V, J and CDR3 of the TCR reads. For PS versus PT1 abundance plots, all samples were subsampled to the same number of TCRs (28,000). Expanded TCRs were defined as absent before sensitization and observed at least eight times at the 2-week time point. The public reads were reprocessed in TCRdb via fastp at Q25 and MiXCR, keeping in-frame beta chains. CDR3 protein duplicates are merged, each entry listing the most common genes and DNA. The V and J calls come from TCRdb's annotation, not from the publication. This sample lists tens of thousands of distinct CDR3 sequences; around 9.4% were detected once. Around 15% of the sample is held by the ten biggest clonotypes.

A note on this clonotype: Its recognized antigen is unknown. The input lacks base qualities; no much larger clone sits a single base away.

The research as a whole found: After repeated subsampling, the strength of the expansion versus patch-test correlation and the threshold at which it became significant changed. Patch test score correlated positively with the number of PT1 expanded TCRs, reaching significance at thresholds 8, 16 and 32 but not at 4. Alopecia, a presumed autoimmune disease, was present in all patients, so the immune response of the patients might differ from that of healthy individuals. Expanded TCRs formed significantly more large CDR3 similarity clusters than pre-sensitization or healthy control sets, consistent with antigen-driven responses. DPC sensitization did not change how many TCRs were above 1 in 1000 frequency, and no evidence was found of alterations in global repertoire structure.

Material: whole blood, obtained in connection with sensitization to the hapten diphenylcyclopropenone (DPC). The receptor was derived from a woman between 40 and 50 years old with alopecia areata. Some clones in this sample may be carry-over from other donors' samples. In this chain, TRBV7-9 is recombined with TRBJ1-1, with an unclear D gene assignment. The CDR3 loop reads CASSLRVSNTEAFF. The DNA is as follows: TGTGCCAGCAGCTTAAGGGTAAGCAACACTGAAGCTTTCTTT.